This note documents a single TCR beta chain sequence. The data stem from a study of control samples from healthy donors and cancer patients. The CDR3 extends over 14 amino acids. Per the germline V gene, CDR1 is MNHNS and CDR2 is SASEGT. V was pared by 0 bases and J by 5 bases, with 10 bases between. TCRdb keeps only in-frame clones here, not all; method: immunoSEQ multiplex PCR. The sample data list 150,000 to 200,000 clones. Sample: blood. This clonotype was sampled from a woman younger than 45 in good health. The chain carries TRBV6-1 and TRBJ1-2; a possible D gene is TRBD1 (5 bases). This CDR3 reads CASSEAATVYGYTF. The CDR3 region has the DNA TGTGCCAGCAGTGAAGCGGCGACAGTTTATGGCTACACCTTC.